This TCR beta chain was documented in a study of spatial heterogeneity in lung cancer (dated by TCRdb to between 2018 and 2020). Background on the whole study: Beta-chain transcripts were consistently detected in greater numbers than alpha-chain transcripts, which likely reflected higher beta-chain transcript abundance. At surgery, both alpha and beta chains were TCR-sequenced in some 220 tumor regions, fewer than 65 matched nontumor lung samples and some 56 PBMC samples. In tumor regions, TCR transcript counts showed a strong correlation with a T cell transcriptional module score derived from matched bulk RNA-seq. The study quantitatively compared TCR alpha and beta repertoires across multiple tumor regions, matched nontumor lung and blood in non-small cell lung cancer. Nonsynonymous mutation counts, determined by whole-exome sequencing of tumor tissue, were related to TCR repertoire features. In the raw uncorrected reads, each unique combination of TCR and UMI appeared more than ten times on average. General findings and caveats noted by the study authors: Counts of ubiquitous and regional expanded TCRs were found to correlate with counts of ubiquitous and regional nonsynonymous mutations, respectively. Additional single-cell paired TCR alpha and beta sequencing was considered necessary to confirm, at a functional level, the hypothesis that regional TCRs recognize regional mutations. The number of expanded intratumoral alpha and beta TCRs correlated with the tumor nonsynonymous mutation count. TCR-seq coverage of tumor T cells was estimated at only approximately 7% for alpha chains and approximately 13% for beta chains.

The germline V gene sets CDR1 to ENHRY and CDR2 to SYGVKD. The CDR3 starts with the cysteine, ends with the phenylalanine, and has 17 residues. Left in the record is the CDR3 DNA by itself, 51 bases read in frame from the first base. Trimming accounts for 6 bases at V and 2 bases at J, while the number of junction bases matched to no gene is 9. What this sample's time point label stands for: sample taken at primary tumor resection. Samples were obtained from approximately 72 patients with early-stage, untreated non-small cell lung cancer from the lung TRACERx cohort. For TCR sequencing, whole RNA was extracted from tumor and nontumor lung tissue, or from cryopreserved PBMC samples, and no cell sorting was done. A patient was chosen for TCR sequencing only when enough RNA was available from at least two tumor regions. A lung pathologist reviewed the tumor and adjacent nontumor lung specimens before the specimens were selected.

This clonotype occurred many times. Its antigen specificity is not known. Base quality data are lacking; no much larger clone is found one base away. Library generation was performed with 5' RACE. Sequencing used a NextSeq 500. In the TCR library protocol, a unique molecular identifier was attached to each TCR cDNA molecule so that PCR and sequencing errors could be corrected. In the paper's pipeline: TCR identification, UMI-based error correction and CDR3 extraction were performed with Decombinator tools. TCRs above a frequency of 2 per 1,000, corresponding to the top 1% of the tumor frequency distribution, were defined as expanded. Expanded tumor TCRs statistically deemed absent (corrected P<0.05) from at least one tumor region were classed as regional, and all other expanded tumor TCRs were classed as ubiquitous. Renyi diversity was computed with the R vegan package after each repertoire had been subsampled 100 times to 5,000 TCRs. CDR3 similarity networks were built from amino acid triplet string-kernel similarity, connecting CDR3s with pairwise similarity above 0.82. Through fastp at Q25 and MiXCR, TCRdb rebuilt clones from the public reads, retaining in-frame beta chains. All rows with the same CDR3 protein become a single entry with the most common DNA and genes. The V and J calls reflect TCRdb's pipeline rather than the authors' work. For this sample there are about 11,000 distinct CDR3 sequences; 10% to 15% appear just once. The ten most abundant clones make up 30% to 45% of the sample.

The chain joins TRBV10-3 to TRBJ2-6, and 8 junction bases match TRBD1. The sequence came from a male donor with early-stage non-small cell lung cancer. Sequencing used lung tumor tissue, obtained at surgery. CDR3 loop: CAIRDGQGKAGANVLTF. The nucleotide sequence is TGTGCCATCAGGGACGGACAGGGAAAGGCTGGGGCCAACGTCCTGACTTTC.